This TCR beta chain was documented in a study of cytomegalovirus exposure and HLA in healthy donors. Study outcomes and limitations: The classifier reportedly diagnosed cytomegalovirus status with high sensitivity and specificity.

Germline CDR1 SGHTS, CDR2 YDEGEE. Deletions cut 5 bases from V and 6 bases from J, with 14 bases between. This CDR3 has 13 residues. Notes on this clone: Its antigen is unknown.

Researchers ran the PCR with 60 Vbeta and 13 Jbeta primers. Assay: immunoSEQ multiplex PCR; the TCRdb copy retains only in-frame clones and omits some. Seen here are around 90,000 clones, 79% observed once, and the top ten hold approximately 3%. V gene TRBV5-8 combines with J gene TRBJ1-2; D gene unclear. The sample was PBMCs. The sequence was collected from a man under 40 in good health and CMV-seronegative. In DNA, the CDR3 is TGTGCCAGCAGGATGGTAGGAGGCGATGGCTACACCTTC. Protein: CASRMVGGDGYTF.